These T cell receptor beta chains were read from a single sample in a study of human T cells and chemical hapten exposure. TCRdb passed the RACE reads through MiXCR, listing each CDR3 protein once. The sample has some 52,000 distinct CDR3 sequences, 8% to 13% seen once. Sample: whole blood, taken in connection with sensitization to the hapten diphenylcyclopropenone (DPC). These receptors all come from a woman between 40 and 55 years old with alopecia areata. Some clones in this sample may be carry-over from other donors' samples. The CDR3 runs from the conserved cysteine through the conserved F or W. D genes are given only for firm matches. Clone size, where shown, is once, few, many, or a class for clones that have expanded.

clone size	D gene	J gene	V gene	CDR3 protein	CDR3 DNA
many	TRBD2	TRBJ2-7	TRBV28	CASSFPIKRGGRYEQYF	TGTGCCAGCAGTTTCCCCATAAAGCGGGGGGGCCGGTACGAGCAGTACTTC
many	NA	TRBJ1-1	TRBV9	CASSPLWGSDTEAFF	TGTGCCAGCAGCCCCCTCTGGGGGAGTGACACTGAAGCTTTCTTT
many	NA	TRBJ2-2	TRBV2	CASREIGNTGELFF	TGTGCCAGCAGAGAGATTGGGAACACCGGGGAGCTGTTTTTT
many	TRBD1	TRBJ2-6	TRBV10-3	CAISADRGASGANVLTF	TGTGCCATCAGTGCGGACAGGGGGGCCTCTGGGGCCAACGTCCTGACTTTC
few	NA	TRBJ2-1	TRBV25-1	CASSVWGFDEQFF	TGTGCCAGCAGTGTTTGGGGGTTTGATGAGCAGTTCTTC
NA	NA	TRBJ2-5	TRBV11-3	CASSLDGGLETQYF	TGTGCCAGCAGCTTGGACGGGGGCCTGGAGACCCAGTACTTC
many	NA	TRBJ1-5	TRBV19	CASTLDTAEINQPQHF	TGTGCCAGTACCCTAGACACAGCGGAGATTAATCAGCCCCAGCATTTT
NA	TRBD2	TRBJ2-5	TRBV6-1	CASSEALAGAQETQYF	TGTGCCAGCAGTGAAGCCCTAGCGGGGGCGCAAGAGACCCAGTACTTC
few	NA	TRBJ1-1	TRBV12-3/TRBV12-4	CASSFDTATEAFF	TGTGCCAGCAGTTTTGATACGGCCACTGAAGCTTTCTTT
many	NA	TRBJ2-5	TRBV20-1	CRALRGETQYF	TGCAGGGCTTTGCGAGGAGAGACCCAGTACTTC
few	NA	TRBJ2-6	TRBV7-8	CASSLQGVYSGANVLTF	TGTGCCAGCAGCTTACAGGGCGTTTACTCTGGGGCCAACGTCCTGACTTTC
NA	TRBD1	TRBJ2-1	TRBV29-1	CSVGGGDYNEQFF	TGCAGCGTTGGAGGGGGCGATTACAATGAGCAGTTCTTC
many	NA	TRBJ2-3	TRBV7-2	CASSPLSLGGEYF	TGTGCCAGCAGCCCCCTTTCTCTCGGTGGGGAATATTTT
NA	NA	TRBJ2-7	TRBV11-3	CASSLEGLGTYEQYF	TGTGCCAGCAGCTTAGAGGGGCTGGGGACCTACGAGCAGTACTTC